What follows are 10 T cell receptor beta chains derived from one specimen sequenced in a study of T cells in Graves' hyperthyroidism and ophthalmopathy. RNA transcripts provided the source from which TCR beta CDR3 regions were amplified. The HTBI primer set drove a first-round RT-PCR of the TCR CDR3. TCRdb reprocessed the multiplex PCR reads with MiXCR, giving one entry per CDR3 protein. This sample yields some 550,000 distinct CDR3 sequences, of which around 16% are seen a single time; less than 3.5% belongs to the top ten. The sequencing input was blood. Receptor source: a woman in her 40s with Graves' ophthalmopathy.

This clonotype turned up a few times. The chain combines TRBV2 with TRBJ1-1; D gene uncertain. From germline, CDR1 is SNHLY and CDR2 FYNNEI. V was clipped by 0 bases and J by 5 bases, with 1 base between them. This CDR3 has 11 amino acids. CDR3 sequence (DNA): TGTGCCAGCAGTGAAGCAACTGAAGCTTTCTTT. This sequence encodes CASSEATEAFF.

The chain employs TRBV14 and TRBJ1-1; D uncertain. V was pared by 0 bases and J by 1 base, with 15 bases between. The CDR3 runs 17 residues. Germline CDR1 is SGHDN and CDR2 is FVKESK. In DNA form, the CDR3 reads TGTGCCAGCAGCCAAGAGGTCGGGTGGAATCAGAACACTGAAGCTTTCTTT. The encoded protein is CASSQEVGWNQNTEAFF.

This clonotype was seen at least ten times. The chain combines TRBV18 with TRBJ1-2; D is ambiguous. The CDR3 extends over 13 amino acids. Trimming shortened V by 2 bases and J by 6 bases, and 10 bases separated the two germline ends. Germline-derived CDR1 and CDR2 are KGHSH and LQKENI. CDR3 amino acids: CASSPYTVDGYTF. The CDR3 DNA follows: TGTGCCAGCTCACCATACACGGTAGATGGCTACACCTTC.

V is TRBV11-2 and J is TRBJ2-3; TRBD2 aligns across 11 bases. The germline V gene has CDR1 SGHAT and CDR2 FQNNGV. After removal of 2 bases from V and 5 bases from J, the junction contained 6 bases not matched to a gene. The CDR3 has 16 amino acids. In DNA, the CDR3 is TGTGCCAGCAGCTTAAATAGCGGGGGGGCGGTAGATACGCAGTATTTT. It codes for CASSLNSGGAVDTQYF.

V gene TRBV4-1 combines with J gene TRBJ1-5; a possible D gene is TRBD1 (5 bases). Germline loops: CDR1 MGHRA, CDR2 YSYEKL. This CDR3 comprises 15 residues. Trimming cost V 1 base and J 7 bases, with 14 bases left between them. CDR3 nucleotide sequence: TGCGCCAGCAGCCAAGGCATTGGGGGTGTCCAGCCCCAGCATTTT. Translation: CASSQGIGGVQPQHF.

Details on this clonotype: A junction end diverges from the germline sequence, so it may reflect a read error. The chain carries TRBV5-1 and TRBJ2-1; D might be TRBD1 (5 bases). CDR3 length: 16 amino acids. From germline, CDR1 is SGHRS and CDR2 YFSETQ. DNA of the CDR3: TGCGCCAGCAGCTTGGAGGGGCCCCGGCCCAACAATGAGCAGTCCTTC. It yields the protein CASSLEGPRPNNEQSF.

The genes are TRBV7-6 and TRBJ2-5; 8 nucleotides agree with TRBD2. Germline V gene lookup returns CDR1 SGHVS and CDR2 FNYEAQ. The CDR3 extends over 15 amino acids. With 2 bases clipped from V and 7 bases from J, the junction kept 9 bases outside the gene matches. Written as DNA, the CDR3 is TGTGCCAGCAGCTTAACCGGGGGGGACACCGGGACCCAGTACTTC. Translating it yields CASSLTGGDTGTQYF.

The genes are TRBV7-2 and TRBJ2-5; TRBD1 or TRBD2 may be the D gene (6 bases each). Germline V gene data show CDR1 as SGHTA and CDR2 as FQGNSA. This CDR3 contains 15 residues. Trimming took 5 bases from V and 5 from J, leaving 18 bases between them. As DNA, the CDR3 is TGTGCCAGCAGCCCTAGGGGGGCAGGGAGGGAGACCCAGTACTTC. As protein: CASSPRGAGRETQYF.

In this sample, this clonotype turned up many times. The chain joins TRBV28 to TRBJ2-7, with TRBD2 identical over 7 bases. Trimming removed 7 bases from V and 0 bases from J; junction bases left unmatched: 6. There are 14 residues in the CDR3. Germline assignment: CDR1 MDHEN and CDR2 SYDVKM. The CDR3 coding sequence is TGTGCCAGCACCTGGGGGGGACTCTCCTACGAGCAGTACTTC. It yields the protein CASTWGGLSYEQYF.

The chain uses TRBV27 and TRBJ2-7, with TRBD1 matching 7 bases. The V gene end was trimmed by 3 bases and the J gene end by 3 bases; junction bases not matched to a gene: 5. CDR1 and CDR2 from the germline V gene are MNHEY and SMNVEV (reference sequence). The CDR3 spans 14 residues. Here the CDR3 DNA reads TGTGCCAGCAGTTTCACGACAGGGTTCTACGAGCAGTACTTC. Translated: CASSFTTGFYEQYF.